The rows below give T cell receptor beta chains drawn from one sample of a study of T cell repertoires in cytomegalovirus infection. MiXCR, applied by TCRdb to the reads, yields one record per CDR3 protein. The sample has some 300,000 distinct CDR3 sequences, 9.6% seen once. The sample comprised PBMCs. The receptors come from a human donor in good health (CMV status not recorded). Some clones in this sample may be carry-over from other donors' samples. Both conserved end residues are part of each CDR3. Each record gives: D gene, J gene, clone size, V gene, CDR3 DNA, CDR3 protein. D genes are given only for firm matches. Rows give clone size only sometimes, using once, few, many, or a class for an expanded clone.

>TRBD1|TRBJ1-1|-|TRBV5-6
TGTGCCAGCAGCGCTCGACAGGGAGGATACACTGAAGCTTTCTTT
CASSARQGGYTEAFF
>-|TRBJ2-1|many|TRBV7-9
TGTGCCAGCAGCTTAGGCGGGACACCCAAGCAGTTCTTC
CASSLGGTPKQFF
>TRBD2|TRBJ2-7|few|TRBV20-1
TGCAGTGCTAGGTTACTAGCGGGGGGGCTCTACGAGCAGTACTTC
CSARLLAGGLYEQYF
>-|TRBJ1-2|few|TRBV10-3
TGTGCCATCAGTGAGAGGGGTCCCAACTATGGCTACACCTTC
CAISERGPNYGYTF
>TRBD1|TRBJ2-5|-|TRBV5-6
TGTGCCAGCAGGACTCCAGGGGGTCAAGAGACCCAGTACTTC
CASRTPGGQETQYF
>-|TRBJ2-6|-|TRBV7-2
TGTGCCAGCAGCCCCGGGGCCCCTGGGGCCAACGTCCTGACTTTC
CASSPGAPGANVLTF
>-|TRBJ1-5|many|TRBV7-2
TGTGCCAGCAGCCAAGAGCAAGGGCCCCAGCATTTT
CASSQEQGPQHF
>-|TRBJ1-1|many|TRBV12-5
TGTGCTAGTGGTTTGGGGGACACTACTGAAGCTTTCTTT
CASGLGDTTEAFF
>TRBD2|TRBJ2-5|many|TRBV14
TGTGCCAGCAGCCAAGCACTAGCGGGGGCGGAGACCCAGTACTTC
CASSQALAGAETQYF
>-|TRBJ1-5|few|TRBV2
TGTGCCAGCACTCCTTCTGGGAGGGTCAATCAGCCCCAGCATTTT
CASTPSGRVNQPQHF
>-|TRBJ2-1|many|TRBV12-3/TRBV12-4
TGTGCCAGCAGTCCCCCAAGGGGTACATTCAATGAGCAGTTCTTC
CASSPPRGTFNEQFF
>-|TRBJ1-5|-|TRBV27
TGTGCCAGCAGCCACCGTGACACTGAGCCCCAGCATTTT
CASSHRDTEPQHF
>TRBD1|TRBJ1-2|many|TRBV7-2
TGTGCCAGCAGCCTCTCTTGGACAGGGGGCCTTTCCGGCTACACCTTC
CASSLSWTGGLSGYTF
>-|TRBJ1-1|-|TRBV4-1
TGCGCCAGCAGCCACTTGAACACTGAAGCTTTCTTT
CASSHLNTEAFF
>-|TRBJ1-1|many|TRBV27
TGTGCCAGCAGCCTCTCCCCGGGGATGGACACTGAAGCTTTCTTT
CASSLSPGMDTEAFF
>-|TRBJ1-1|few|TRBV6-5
TGTGCCAGCAGCCAGACCGACAGGAATACTGAAGCTTTCTTT
CASSQTDRNTEAFF
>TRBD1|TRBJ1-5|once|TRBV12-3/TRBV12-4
TGTGCCAGCAGTTACACCGGGACAGGGGTTAATCAGCCCCAGCATTTT
CASSYTGTGVNQPQHF
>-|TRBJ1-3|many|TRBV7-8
TGTGCCAGCAGCTACTCCACGAGGGGCTCTGGAAACACCATATATTTT
CASSYSTRGSGNTIYF
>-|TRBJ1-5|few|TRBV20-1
TGCAGTGCTAGAGAAATTGGAGATTTCAATCAGCCCCAGCATTTT
CSAREIGDFNQPQHF
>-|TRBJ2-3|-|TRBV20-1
TGCAGTGCTCTACCCCCCGGTATAGATACGCAGTATTTT
CSALPPGIDTQYF
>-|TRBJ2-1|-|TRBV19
TGTGCCAGTAGTATAGATCAAATCCAGCGGAAGTACAATGAGCAGTTCTTC
CASSIDQIQRKYNEQFF
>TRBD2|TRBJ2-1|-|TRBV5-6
TGTGCCAGCAGCTTGGGACTAGCTACTGAGCAGTTCTTC
CASSLGLATEQFF
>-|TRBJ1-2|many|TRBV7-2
TGTGCCAGCAGCTTATGGACGCATGATAACTATGGCTACACCTTC
CASSLWTHDNYGYTF
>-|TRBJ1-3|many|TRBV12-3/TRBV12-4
TGTGCCAGCATAATTGACACCGTCTCTGGAAACACCATATATTTT
CASIIDTVSGNTIYF
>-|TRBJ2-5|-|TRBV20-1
TGCAGTGCTAGAGAATGGACCCAAGAGACCCAGTACTTC
CSAREWTQETQYF
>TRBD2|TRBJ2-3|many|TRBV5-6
TGTGCCAGCAGCTTGGAACTAGCGGGGGGGAGCACAGATACGCAGTATTTT
CASSLELAGGSTDTQYF
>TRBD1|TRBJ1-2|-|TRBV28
TGTGCCAGCAGTAGGGGACAGGGGGCGGGGTATGGCTACACCTTC
CASSRGQGAGYGYTF
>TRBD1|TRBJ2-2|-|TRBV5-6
TGTGCCAGCAGCTTGCTGGGACAGATTTATTTGAACACCGGGGAGCTGTTTTTT
CASSLLGQIYLNTGELFF
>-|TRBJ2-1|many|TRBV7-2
TGTGCCAGCAACCCGGGGGGCACCTACAATGAGCAGTTCTTC
CASNPGGTYNEQFF
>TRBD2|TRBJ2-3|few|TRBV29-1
TGCAGCGTTGAACCCCTTAGTAGCGGGGTATCAGATACGCAGTATTTT
CSVEPLSSGVSDTQYF
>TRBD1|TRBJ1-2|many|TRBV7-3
TGTGCCAGCAGCTCCCCGGGACAGGGTGATGGCTACACCTTC
CASSSPGQGDGYTF
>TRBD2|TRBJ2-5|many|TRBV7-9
TGTGCCAGCAGCTTAGAAGGGACTAAACAAGAGACCCAGTACTTC
CASSLEGTKQETQYF